Following are 4 T cell receptor beta chains from one sample sequenced in a study of blood T cells in healthy people across ages. A J-beta primer mix and a sample-barcoded 5' primer were used in a second PCR of about 7 to 11 cycles. TCRdb processed the 5' RACE reads anew with MiXCR; each CDR3 protein has one entry. In the table there are 650,000 to 1,000,000 distinct CDR3 sequences, about 37% of which are singletons. The sequencing sample was made of blood. Receptors originate from a young man in good health.

In regard to this clonotype: It may be a read error: a sequence one base away is much more abundant. The chain couples TRBV6-2 or TRBV6-3 to TRBJ1-2; no clear D gene. Germline CDR1 and CDR2: MNHEY and SVGEGT. CDR3 length: 13 residues. V shed 4 bases and J shed 8 bases, with 14 bases lying between them. CDR3 in DNA: TGTGCCAGCAGTTCGGACGGGGTAGAGGGCTACACCTTC. Its protein product is CASSSDGVEGYTF.

This clonotype has a handful of counts. This rearrangement joins TRBV29-1 to TRBJ2-1; 10 nucleotides match TRBD1. The ends lost 6 bases at V and 5 bases at J; junction bases unmatched: 7. Per the germline V gene, CDR1 is SQVTM and CDR2 is ANQGSEA. The CDR3 is 14 residues long. The CDR3 sequence is CSVADRGGNNEQFF. The CDR3 DNA is TGCAGCGTGGCGGACAGGGGGGGAAACAATGAGCAGTTCTTC.

This chain connects TRBV4-3 to TRBJ2-5, with a tentative D call TRBD2 (6 bases). Trimming cost V 0 bases and J 11 bases, with 25 bases left between them. Germline V gives CDR1 LGHNA, CDR2 YSLEER. This CDR3 is built from 17 residues. CDR3 protein: CASSQDPLAEGFGEQYF. The CDR3 coding sequence is TGCGCCAGCAGCCAAGACCCCTTAGCGGAGGGTTTCGGTGAGCAGTACTTC.

Remarks on this clonotype: A much larger clone is a single base away; this may be a read error. The chain is built from TRBV4-1 and TRBJ2-3, with D perhaps matching TRBD1 or TRBD2 (7 bases each). The CDR3 runs 15 residues. The V gene's germline CDR1 is MGHRA and CDR2 YSYEKL. In nucleotides, the CDR3 is TGCGCCAGCGGCCAGCCTCCAGGGGGGGCAGATACGCAGTATTTT. This codes for CASGQPPGGADTQYF.